The 23 T cell receptor beta chains below were found in one sample sequenced in a study of CD8 T cells in ankylosing spondylitis. TCRdb reprocessed the 5' RACE reads with MiXCR, giving one entry per CDR3 protein. The sample has about 130,000 distinct CDR3 sequences, approximately 7.3% seen once. The source material was blood, either unsorted or a sorted T cell fraction (not recorded which). The origin of the receptors is a female donor with ankylosing spondylitis or in good health (not recorded which).

This clonotype was counted ten times or more. This sequence joins TRBV4-1 and TRBJ2-1; 7 bases match TRBD1. The CDR3 runs 16 residues. The trim removed 4 bases at V and 0 bases at J, leaving 6 bases unmatched. Germline values: CDR1 MGHRA, CDR2 YSYEKL. DNA of the CDR3: TGCGCCAGCAGCCTGTTGGGACAGAGCTCCTACAATGAGCAGTTCTTC. As protein: CASSLLGQSSYNEQFF.

This clonotype was observed at least ten times. The chain joins TRBV12-5 to TRBJ2-5; 10 bases are a match to TRBD2. Germline V gene sequence: CDR1 LGHNT, CDR2 FRNRAP. This CDR3 contains 15 residues. With V trimmed by 2 bases and J by 2 bases, 2 bases remained unmatched. CDR3 bases: TGTGCTAGTGGTTTGTCTAGCGGGGGACAAGAGACCCAGTACTTC. It codes for CASGLSSGGQETQYF. The full variable domain, its missing parts supplied by reference TRBV12-5 and TRBJ2-5, is DARVTQTPRHKVTEMGQEVTMRCQPILGHNTVFWYRQTMMQGLELLAYFRNRAPLDDSGMPKDRFSAEMPDATLATLKIQPSEPRDSAVYFCASGLSSGGQETQYFGPGTRLLVL.

This clonotype has at least ten counts. The chain employs TRBV18 and TRBJ1-2; D is possibly TRBD1 (6 bases). The CDR3 totals 15 residues. V was trimmed by 3 bases and J by 10 bases, leaving 21 bases between them. The germline CDR1 and CDR2 sequences are KGHSH and LQKENI. The CDR3: CASSPSRTDLRAYTF. The CDR3 region has the DNA TGTGCCAGCTCACCTTCCAGGACAGACCTAAGGGCCTACACCTTC. The full variable domain, in which reference TRBV18 and TRBJ1-2 provide the parts outside the CDR3, is NAGVMQNPRHLVRRRGQEARLRCSPMKGHSHVYWYRQLPEEGLKFMVYLQKENIIDESGMPKERFSAEFPKEGPSILRIQQVVRGDSAAYFCASSPSRTDLRAYTFGSGTRLTVV.

This clonotype was observed at least ten times. CDR3 in amino acids: CASSWTSRSSYEQYF. The DNA of the CDR3 is TGTGCCAGCAGCTGGACTAGCAGGAGCTCCTACGAGCAGTACTTC. The rearrangement links TRBV5-6 to TRBJ2-7; 8 nucleotides line up with TRBD2. Losses at the gene ends were 3 bases for V and 0 bases for J; bases not matched to a gene: 5. From germline, CDR1 is SGHDT and CDR2 YYEEEE. This CDR3 region has 15 residues.

This clonotype was counted ten times or more. The rearrangement links TRBV12-3 or TRBV12-4 to TRBJ2-4, with 7 bases aligning to TRBD1. This CDR3 region has 15 residues. J gave up 2 bases and V 6 bases, and 7 bases lay outside the gene matches. The CDR3 DNA reads as TGTGCCAGCAGCCGCCGGGACAGACCCAAAAACATTCAGTACTTC. Amino acid sequence: CASSRRDRPKNIQYF.

This clonotype was observed at least ten times. The chain links TRBV6-1 to TRBJ1-6, with D maybe TRBD1 (5 bases). This CDR3 has 14 residues. Germline values: CDR1 MNHNS, CDR2 SASEGT. The V and J ends lost 7 bases and 8 bases respectively, with 15 bases between them. CDR3 amino acids: CASTNTAGHSPLHF. The DNA for the CDR3 is TGTGCCAGCACCAACACGGCGGGGCATTCACCCCTCCACTTT.

This clonotype was recorded many times. The chain combines TRBV4-1 with TRBJ1-1, with D tentatively TRBD1 (5 bases). This CDR3 contains 17 residues. Per germline, CDR1 MGHRA and CDR2 YSYEKL. The V and J ends lost 1 base and 0 bases respectively, with 15 bases between them. CDR3 residues: CASSQGVAGQLNTEAFF. The CDR3 coding sequence is TGCGCCAGCAGCCAAGGAGTGGCAGGACAATTGAACACTGAAGCTTTCTTT.

This clonotype was counted only a few times. The chain joins TRBV27 to TRBJ1-1, with D tentatively TRBD1 (6 bases). Trimming removed 11 bases from V and 3 bases from J, with 13 bases in between. Looked up from germline, CDR1 is MNHEY and CDR2 is SMNVEV (reference sequence). The CDR3 length is 12 residues. The CDR3 DNA is TGTGCCGTGGGACACTCGGACACTGAAGCTTTCTTT. Translation: CAVGHSDTEAFF.

This clonotype has at least ten counts. The chain links TRBV7-2 to TRBJ1-1; D remains ambiguous. CDR1 is SGHTA and CDR2 is FQGNSA in the germline V gene. V gave up 2 bases and J gave up 5 bases, with 12 bases separating them. CDR3 length equals 14 residues. The CDR3 reads CASSLPLMVTEAFF. In DNA form, the CDR3 reads TGTGCCAGCAGCTTACCCCTAATGGTAACTGAAGCTTTCTTT.

This clonotype was seen many times. The J gene is TRBJ1-1, the V gene TRBV7-2, with TRBD1 matching 11 bases. CDR3 length: 14 residues. The V gene's germline CDR1 is SGHTA and CDR2 FQGNSA. After removal of 5 bases from V and 4 bases from J, the junction contained 3 bases not matched to a gene. CDR3: CASSLGQGVTEAFF. CDR3 nucleotide sequence: TGTGCCAGCAGCCTGGGACAGGGGGTCACTGAAGCTTTCTTT.

This clonotype was found many times. The V and J genes are TRBV5-1 and TRBJ2-1; the D is unclear. Deletions cut 0 bases from V and 0 bases from J, with 13 bases between. Germline lookup yields CDR1 SGHRS and CDR2 YFSETQ. The CDR3 runs to 17 residues. In nucleotides, the CDR3 is TGCGCCAGCAGCTTGGAGGCGCGGATCATCTCCTACAATGAGCAGTTCTTC. Translating it yields CASSLEARIISYNEQFF.

This clonotype was seen many times. This chain uses TRBV29-1 with TRBJ1-1; the match to TRBD1 covers 7 bases. This CDR3 spans 15 amino acids. Unmatched junction bases numbered 9, after V lost 0 bases and J lost 5 bases. The germline CDR1 and CDR2 sequences are SQVTM and ANQGSEA. As DNA, the CDR3 is TGCAGCGTTGAAGATCTAGACAGGGTTAAAACTGAAGCTTTCTTT. This sequence encodes CSVEDLDRVKTEAFF.

This clonotype showed up just once. The V and J genes are TRBV11-2 and TRBJ1-1, with a tentative D call TRBD1 (5 bases). From germline, CDR1 is SGHAT and CDR2 FQNNGV. The CDR3 covers 13 residues. The ends were cut back, 8 bases at V and 3 bases at J, with 13 bases in the middle. The CDR3 is CASSRVGDTEAFF. The CDR3 DNA reads TGTGCCAGCTCTAGGGTGGGGGACACTGAAGCTTTCTTT.

In its sample, this clonotype was seen a few times. This rearrangement joins TRBV7-2 to TRBJ2-7, with D tentatively TRBD2 (5 bases). Trimming shortened V by 1 base and J by 2 bases, and 12 bases separated the two germline ends. This CDR3 is 15 amino acids long. Germline V gene lookup returns CDR1 SGHTA and CDR2 FQGNSA. The CDR3 DNA reads as TGTGCCAGCAGCTTAGACTACGGGCGGGCCTACGAGCAGTACTTC. Its protein product is CASSLDYGRAYEQYF.

This clonotype was detected ten times or more. V gene TRBV6-1 combines with J gene TRBJ2-2, with 7 bases aligning to TRBD1. Germline V CDR1 and CDR2: MNHNS, SASEGT. V was clipped by 5 bases and J by 2 bases; unmatched bases: 5. The CDR3 is 15 amino acids. DNA for the CDR3: TGTGCCAGCAGTCCCGCAGGGGGAAACACCGGGGAGCTGTTTTTT. It yields the protein CASSPAGGNTGELFF.

This clonotype appeared a few times. V gene TRBV5-1 combines with J gene TRBJ2-1, with D maybe TRBD2 (6 bases). CDR3 length equals 15 residues. V was trimmed by 4 bases and J by 6 bases, leaving 17 bases between them. Germline lookup yields CDR1 SGHRS and CDR2 YFSETQ. CDR3: CASSLTSAFVNEQFF. For the CDR3, the DNA is TGCGCCAGCAGCCTGACTAGTGCGTTCGTCAATGAGCAGTTCTTC.

There are many counts of this clonotype. This chain connects TRBV20-1 to TRBJ1-1; D unresolved. V was cut by 6 bases and J by 2 bases, with 16 bases left in between. Germline assignment: CDR1 DFQATT and CDR2 SNEGSKA (reference sequence). The CDR3 loop spans 14 amino acids. The CDR3 coding sequence is TGCAGTGCGCGAGCTGGACCGGTAAACACTGAAGCTTTCTTT. Translating gives CSARAGPVNTEAFF.

Comments on this clonotype: A much larger clone differs from this one at a single base, so this may be a read error. The chain has TRBV7-2 and TRBJ2-3; 9 bases line up with TRBD1. The CDR3 is 14 residues long. Germline V gene sequence: CDR1 SGHTA, CDR2 FQGNSA. This CDR3 is CVSSSTGGEDTQYF. The CDR3 region has the DNA TGTGTCAGCAGCTCTACAGGGGGCGAAGATACGCAGTATTTT.

Ten or more counts support this clonotype. V gene TRBV7-2 combines with J gene TRBJ1-2; 9 nucleotides match TRBD1. The germline gives CDR1 SGHTA, CDR2 FQGNSA. The CDR3 contains 17 residues. After removal of 1 base from V and 4 bases from J, the junction contained 10 bases not matched to a gene. CDR3 loop: CASSLVGHRQGGYGYTF. In DNA, the CDR3 is TGTGCCAGCAGCTTAGTCGGCCACAGACAGGGGGGCTATGGCTACACCTTC.

This clonotype was counted ten times or more. J is TRBJ2-2 and V is TRBV3-1; unclear D gene. Germline lookup yields CDR1 LGHDT and CDR2 YNNKEL (reference sequence). The CDR3 covers 14 residues. Trimming stripped 2 bases from V and 5 bases from J, with 9 bases between. This chain's CDR3 is CASSQPPMTGELFF. DNA for the CDR3: TGTGCCAGCAGCCAACCCCCCATGACCGGGGAGCTGTTTTTT.

The sample holds many counts of this clonotype. The chain recombines TRBV7-9 with TRBJ1-2, with TRBD1 matching over 10 bases. The V segment lost 4 bases and the J segment 3 bases; nucleotides outside the gene matches: 5. Germline loops: CDR1 SEHNR, CDR2 FQNEAQ (reference sequence). This CDR3 has 15 amino acids. The CDR3 loop is CASSSGQGSYYGYTF. CDR3 in DNA: TGTGCCAGCAGCTCGGGACAGGGGAGTTACTATGGCTACACCTTC.

This clonotype has a count of ten or more. The chain combines TRBV7-2 with TRBJ2-7; weak D call: TRBD1 (6 bases). This CDR3 contains 13 residues. Trimming took 3 bases from V and 6 from J, leaving 12 bases between them. The germline V gene encodes CDR1 SGHTA and CDR2 FQGNSA. The CDR3 region is CASSFSGAGEQYF. The CDR3 DNA reads as TGTGCCAGCAGCTTCTCAGGGGCGGGCGAGCAGTACTTC.

This clonotype was detected ten times or more. V usage is TRBV20-1 and J usage is TRBJ1-1; no reliable D call. Trimming cost V 4 bases and J 5 bases, with 11 bases left between them. This CDR3 contains 12 residues. Germline V CDR1 and CDR2: DFQATT, SNEGSKA (reference sequence). The CDR3 region is CSATDGKTEAFF. The CDR3 DNA is TGCAGTGCTACTGATGGAAAGACTGAAGCTTTCTTT.